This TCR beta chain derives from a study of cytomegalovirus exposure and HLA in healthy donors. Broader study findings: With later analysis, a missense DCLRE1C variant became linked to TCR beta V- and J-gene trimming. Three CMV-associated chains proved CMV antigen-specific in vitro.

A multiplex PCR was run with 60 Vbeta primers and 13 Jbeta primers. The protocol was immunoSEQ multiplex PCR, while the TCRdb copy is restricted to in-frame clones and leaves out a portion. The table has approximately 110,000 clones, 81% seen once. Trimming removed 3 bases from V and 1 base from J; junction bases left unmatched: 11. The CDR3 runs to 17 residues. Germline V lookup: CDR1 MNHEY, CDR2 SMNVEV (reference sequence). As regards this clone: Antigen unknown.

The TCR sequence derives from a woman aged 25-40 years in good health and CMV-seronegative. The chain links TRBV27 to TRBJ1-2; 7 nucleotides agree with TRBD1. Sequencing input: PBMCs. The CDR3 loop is CASSFNTGAQSNYGYTF. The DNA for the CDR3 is TGTGCCAGCAGTTTTAATACAGGGGCCCAGAGTAACTATGGCTACACCTTC.